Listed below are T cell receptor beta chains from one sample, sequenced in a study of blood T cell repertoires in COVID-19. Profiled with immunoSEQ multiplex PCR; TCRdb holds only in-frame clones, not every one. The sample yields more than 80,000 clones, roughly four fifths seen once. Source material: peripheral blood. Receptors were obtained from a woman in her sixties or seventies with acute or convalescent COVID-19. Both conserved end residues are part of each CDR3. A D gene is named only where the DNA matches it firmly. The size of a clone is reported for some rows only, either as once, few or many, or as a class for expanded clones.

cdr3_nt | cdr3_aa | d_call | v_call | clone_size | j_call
TGTGCCTGGAGCGACGATACAGGAAAACATCAGCCCCAGCATTTT | CAWSDDTGKHQPQHF | . | TRBV30 | . | TRBJ1-5
TGCGCCAGCAGCTTGGGCGGGACAGGGGGATACAATGAGCAGTTCTTC | CASSLGGTGGYNEQFF | TRBD1 | TRBV5-1 | . | TRBJ2-1
TGTGCCAGTACTGAAAATGGGGGGAATGAGCAGTTCTTC | CASTENGGNEQFF | . | TRBV19 | . | TRBJ2-1
TGCGCCAGCAGCTTGGACGCGACTAGCGGGTCCCAGAAGGATGAGCAGTTCTTC | CASSLDATSGSQKDEQFF | TRBD2 | TRBV5-1 | . | TRBJ2-1
TGCAGCGTTGAAGATCAGGGTCCTTACGAGCAGTACTTC | CSVEDQGPYEQYF | . | TRBV29-1 | . | TRBJ2-7
TGTGCCAGCAGCCGGGTTTCCTATGGCTACACCTTC | CASSRVSYGYTF | . | TRBV5-6 | . | TRBJ1-2
TGTGCCAGCAGAGGACAGGGCGGACAGCCCCAGCATTTT | CASRGQGGQPQHF | TRBD1 | TRBV2 | . | TRBJ1-5
TGCGCCAGCAGCCAAGTACTTTCAGGGGACTATGGCTACACCTTC | CASSQVLSGDYGYTF | . | TRBV4-1 | . | TRBJ1-2
TGTGCCAGCAGCCAACTGACAGGGGGCAAGGGAAACACCATATATTTT | CASSQLTGGKGNTIYF | TRBD1 | TRBV5-6 | once | TRBJ1-3
TGTGCCAGCAGTCCAATAGGTAGGGGGCTACTATCATGGGAAGGCTACACCTTC | CASSPIGRGLLSWEGYTF | TRBD1 | TRBV27 | . | TRBJ1-2
TGTGCCAGCAGCGGGACAGGGGAGGACCAGCCCCAGCATTTT | CASSGTGEDQPQHF | TRBD1 | TRBV5-6 | . | TRBJ1-5
TGTGCCAGCAGCTTAGAACTGGAGATAGGTGATGAGCAGTTCTTC | CASSLELEIGDEQFF | . | TRBV7-2 | . | TRBJ2-1
TGCAGCGTTGCCGGAGGGACGGATTACAATGAGCAGTTCTTC | CSVAGGTDYNEQFF | . | TRBV29-1 | . | TRBJ2-1
TGTGCCAGCAGCCCCACAGGGGGCCTCGGCTACACCTTC | CASSPTGGLGYTF | TRBD1 | TRBV6-6 | . | TRBJ1-2
TGTGCCTGGAGTGGAGGTCTGCGGGGTCTATTGAACTCACCCCTCCACTTT | CAWSGGLRGLLNSPLHF | . | TRBV30 | many | TRBJ1-6
TGCAGTGCTAGTAGCCACGCCGATCAGCCCCAGCATTTT | CSASSHADQPQHF | . | TRBV20-1 | few | TRBJ1-5
TGTGCCATCTCCAGGGTTCAGGATGGCTACACCTTC | CAISRVQDGYTF | . | TRBV2 | . | TRBJ1-2
TGTGCCAGCAGCTTTAGCGCCCTACAGACTGCGTACAATGAGCAGTTCTTC | CASSFSALQTAYNEQFF | . | TRBV13 | . | TRBJ2-1
TGTGCCACCAGAAGGACAGACTCCTACGAGCAGTACTTC | CATRRTDSYEQYF | . | TRBV15 | . | TRBJ2-7
TGTGCCAGCAGTTACCGTACCGGACAGGGGAACTATGGCTACACCTTC | CASSYRTGQGNYGYTF | TRBD1 | TRBV6-5 | . | TRBJ1-2
TGTGCCATCAAGGGACACAACACCGGGGAGCTGTTTTTT | CAIKGHNTGELFF | . | TRBV2 | . | TRBJ2-2
TGTGCCAGCAGCTTAGGAGGGAGCGGGGGATCCTACGAGCAGTACTTC | CASSLGGSGGSYEQYF | TRBD2 | TRBV5-4 | . | TRBJ2-7
TGTGCCAGCAGTGTAACTCGGGGAGGCTCTGGAAACACCATATATTTT | CASSVTRGGSGNTIYF | . | TRBV6-1 | . | TRBJ1-3
TGTGCCAGCAACCTACAGGGAATGAGCACTGAAGCTTTCTTT | CASNLQGMSTEAFF | . | TRBV6-5 | . | TRBJ1-1
TGTGCCAGCAGGAAGGGCATGGGGCTAGACACTGAAGCTTTCTTT | CASRKGMGLDTEAFF | . | TRBV6-5 | . | TRBJ1-1
TGTGCCAGCAGCCCAGGGGTTGCTAAGGGGTGGGCTTTCTTT | CASSPGVAKGWAFF | . | TRBV7-2 | . | TRBJ1-1
TGTGCCAGCTCAAATACCGCGACAGGGGGCGGTCAGCCCCAGCATTTT | CASSNTATGGGQPQHF | TRBD1 | TRBV18 | . | TRBJ1-5
TGCAGCGTGGTGAAGACAGGGGGCGGGTATGGCTACACCTTC | CSVVKTGGGYGYTF | TRBD1 | TRBV29-1 | . | TRBJ1-2
TGTGCCAGCAGTGCCGGGGGGAGCACAGATACGCAGTATTTT | CASSAGGSTDTQYF | TRBD2 | TRBV2 | . | TRBJ2-3
TGTGCCAGCAGCCAGGGGGGAAGCGGGCAGCCCCAGCATTTT | CASSQGGSGQPQHF | . | TRBV3-1/TRBV3-2 | . | TRBJ1-5
TGTGCCAGCAGCTTCTACAGGGATGGCGAAAAACTGTTTTTT | CASSFYRDGEKLFF | . | TRBV7-8 | . | TRBJ1-4
TGTGCCAGCAGCCATGCTAGCGGGTACCCCCACGAGCAGTACTTC | CASSHASGYPHEQYF | TRBD2 | TRBV14 | . | TRBJ2-7
TGTGCCAGCTCACCAAACAGGGCTGGGAATGAGCAGTTCTTC | CASSPNRAGNEQFF | . | TRBV18 | . | TRBJ2-1
TGTGCCAGCAGCCAAGAGGTTCGGGACAGGCAGGGCTACACCTTC | CASSQEVRDRQGYTF | TRBD1 | TRBV14 | . | TRBJ1-2
TGCGCCAGCAGCTCGACAGGTCCCTCCTACGAGCAGTACTTC | CASSSTGPSYEQYF | . | TRBV5-1 | few | TRBJ2-7
TGTGCCAGCTCACCACCGTCGCCAGGGGGTAATGAAAAACTGTTTTTT | CASSPPSPGGNEKLFF | TRBD1 | TRBV18 | . | TRBJ1-4
TGTGCCTGGAGTGTAGGGGGGGCGCGGTTCCGGAATGAGCAGTTCTTC | CAWSVGGARFRNEQFF | . | TRBV30 | . | TRBJ2-1
TGTGCCAGCAGCTTAGCCAGGGTCGACGAGGATACGCAGTATTTT | CASSLARVDEDTQYF | . | TRBV7-9 | . | TRBJ2-3
TGTGCCAGCAGCAGAGAGGGGGGGAGCACAGATACGCAGTATTTT | CASSREGGSTDTQYF | . | TRBV9 | . | TRBJ2-3
TGTGCCAGCAGCGTAGCGGGGTCCCTGGGCGCCGGGGAGCTGTTTTTT | CASSVAGSLGAGELFF | . | TRBV9 | . | TRBJ2-2
TGTGCCAGCAGCTTGGGTCAGGGGGTAGATGAAAAACTGTTTTTT | CASSLGQGVDEKLFF | TRBD1 | TRBV11-2 | . | TRBJ1-4
TGTGCCAGCTCACCACGGGACAGGATTAATTCACCCCTCCACTTT | CASSPRDRINSPLHF | TRBD1 | TRBV18 | . | TRBJ1-6
TGCGCCAGCAGTGACAGTGCGAACACTGAAGCTTTCTTT | CASSDSANTEAFF | . | TRBV10-1 | few | TRBJ1-1
TGTGCCAGCAGCTACGGGACAGGGCCAGATACGCAGTATTTT | CASSYGTGPDTQYF | TRBD1 | TRBV7-2 | once | TRBJ2-3
TGTGCCAGCAGCTTAGGAGGGCGCGGGGCCAACGTCCTGACTTTC | CASSLGGRGANVLTF | . | TRBV7-8 | . | TRBJ2-6
TGTGCCAGCAGGTCCGGGGAGGACCAGTACTTC | CASRSGEDQYF | . | TRBV11-3 | . | TRBJ2-5
TGTGCCAGCAGCTCGGGGGGTAGGGCATTTATGAACACTGAAGCTTTCTTT | CASSSGGRAFMNTEAFF | . | TRBV7-8 | . | TRBJ1-1
TGCGCCAGCAGCCCGAAGAACCGGGGGGTAGGGGGCAATGAGCAGTTCTTC | CASSPKNRGVGGNEQFF | . | TRBV4-1 | . | TRBJ2-1
TGCGCCAGCAGCTTCCGTGGAGCGAACACTGAAGCTTTCTTT | CASSFRGANTEAFF | . | TRBV5-1 | . | TRBJ1-1
TGTGCCACTCAAGGGGTAGGCGGGGAGCTGTTTTTT | CATQGVGGELFF | . | TRBV28 | few | TRBJ2-2
TGTGCCTGGAGTGAGGTCGCAGGGTATCAGCCCCAGCATTTT | CAWSEVAGYQPQHF | . | TRBV30 | . | TRBJ1-5